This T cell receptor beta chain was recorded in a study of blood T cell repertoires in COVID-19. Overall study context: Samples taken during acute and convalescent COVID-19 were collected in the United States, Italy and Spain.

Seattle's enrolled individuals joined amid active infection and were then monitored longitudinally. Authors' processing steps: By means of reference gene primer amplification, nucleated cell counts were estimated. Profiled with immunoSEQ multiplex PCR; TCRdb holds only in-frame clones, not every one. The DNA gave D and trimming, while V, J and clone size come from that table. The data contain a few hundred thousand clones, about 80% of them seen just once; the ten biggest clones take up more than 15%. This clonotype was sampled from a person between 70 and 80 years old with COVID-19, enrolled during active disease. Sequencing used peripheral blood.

The CDR3 region is CASSYSRTGRSPQHF. Here the CDR3 DNA reads TGTGCCAGCAGTTACTCGAGGACAGGGCGGTCGCCCCAGCATTTT. V gene TRBV6-5 combines with J gene TRBJ1-5; TRBD1 matches at 8 bases. This CDR3 contains 15 residues. The J segment lost 9 bases and the V segment lost 0 bases, leaving 7 bases of the junction unmatched. CDR1 MNHEY and CDR2 SVGAGI come from the germline V gene.